One TCR beta chain is described in this entry. Its antigen is unknown. The data originate from a study of beta chain features in type 1 diabetes. Whole-study findings and limits: Type 1 diabetes patients had moderately but significantly shorter TCRB CDR3s in all four CD4+ subsets.

All of the isolated RNA was reverse transcribed, so expressed TCRB transcripts were sequenced. Repertoires were generated with immunoSEQ multiplex PCR, while TCRdb's copy carries only in-frame clones and drops some. The top ten clones hold about 0.01% of a sample with 350,000 to 400,000 clones, 10% to 15% of them seen once. The TCR comes from a woman aged 18-29 years with type 1 diabetes. The sequenced sample consisted of naive CD4+ T cells from blood.

The chain's CDR3 is CASSLTGGVSYEQYF. As DNA, the CDR3 is TGTGCCAGCAGTCTAACAGGGGGCGTTTCCTACGAGCAGTACTTC. The chain joins TRBV28 to TRBJ2-7; 9 nucleotides agree with TRBD1. Germline V gene lookup returns CDR1 MDHEN and CDR2 SYDVKM. The CDR3 spans 15 residues. Trimming cost V 5 bases and J 1 base; bases outside gene matches: 6.